This TCR beta chain came from a study of cytomegalovirus exposure and HLA in healthy donors (dated by TCRdb to 2017 to 2019). Context from the whole study: An earlier analysis of some 500 of the donors reported approximately 300 Gb of sequence data and 120 million or so unique TCR beta sequences from about 200 million T cells. An early release covering approximately 600 HLA-typed donors comprised about 290 gigabases of sequencing data and some 79 million unique TCR sequences. Among the roughly 430 genotyped donors, around 81% belonged to the genetic ancestry cluster associated with self-reported Caucasian donors. The study aimed to test whether signatures of past pathogen exposure could be identified by cataloging public T cell receptors. The study profiled the T cell repertoires of 666 subjects by immunosequencing and related them to cytomegalovirus serostatus. A separate validation cohort of 90 to 150 different subjects was used in addition to the roughly 700-subject first cohort. To predict cytomegalovirus infection status, the study brought together high-throughput TCR immunosequencing, statistical association of individual TCRs with disease status, and machine learning. In a later analysis, previously published TCR beta repertoires from about 640 donors were re-analyzed and high-resolution HLA genotyping was added so that TCR occurrence patterns could be studied. In the later analysis, no new phenotypic data were used to find candidate immune exposures; instead, reliance was placed on TCR beta sequences and their occurrence across donors. An earlier analysis of approximately 640 of the donors applied high-throughput TCR beta sequencing to assess whether each TCR beta V gene segment acted as functional or pseudogenic. Alongside the repertoire data, information on donor age, sex, ethnicity and CMV serostatus was compiled. Genome-wide SNP genotypes for about three fifths of the 666 donors were used in a later genetic analysis, which treated that subset as a discovery cohort. Every repertoire in the discovery cohort had been generated on one and the same sequencing platform. HLA typing covered class I and class II loci at four-digit resolution. Typing coverage differed by locus: A, B, C, DRB1 and DQB1 were typed in roughly 620-630 donors, DQA1 in about 550, DPA1 in nearly 610, and DPB1 in approximately 450. A handful of DR-DQ haplotypes were handled as single units for association and clustering because linkage in the cohort was strong. On average, around 240,000 unique TCR beta nucleotide sequences were sequenced per donor among several hundred genotyped donors of the cohort, with about 17% of those sequences being non-productive. General conclusions and limits of the study: In both the original and validation cohorts, the classifier was reported to diagnose cytomegalovirus status with high specificity and sensitivity. In a later analysis, the rate of TCR association differed among HLA loci, with DRB1 alleles having the most associated TCRs and HLA-C alleles having the fewest. A later analysis associated 16,951 TCR beta sequences with specific HLA alleles at a false discovery rate of 0.05. A total of 150 to 200 TCR beta chains were listed by the study as associated with cytomegalovirus. In an earlier analysis of a few hundred of the donors, most TCR beta V segments were observed in productive rearrangements about 87% or about 30% of the time, broadly matching IMGT annotations. Assigning TCR associations to individual alleles was difficult when HLA alleles, especially DR and DQ, strongly co-occurred. It was suggested by the authors that the approach could potentially be generalized to other disease states and immunological phenotypes. The 87-base-pair reads could not distinguish some IMGT-functional V segments, including TRBV6-2 and TRBV6-3, so those segments were excluded. A further reported finding was that TCR beta sequences accurately predicted the HLA-A and HLA-B alleles for most subjects in the first cohort. Immune exposure information for the cohort was limited to CMV serostatus. Linkage disequilibrium might explain the correlated functional status among segregating V segments, but an unknown experimental factor could not be excluded. A group of highly shared sequence variants was considered likely to be a technical artifact of the sequencing pipeline. Because counts were too low, roughly 18 rarely observed V segments, including chromosome 9 orphons, were left out of the earlier analysis of several hundred of the donors. In vitro tests confirmed that three of the cytomegalovirus-associated TCR beta chains recognize cytomegalovirus antigens. Several of the top co-occurrence clusters appeared to be linked to parvovirus B19, influenza, CMV and Epstein-Barr virus, according to a later analysis. In this cohort, only TCR beta chains were sequenced, and detectable features were limited by the absence of alpha or paired-chain data. A later analysis found that HLA-associated TCR beta chains were more clonally expanded and had lower generation probabilities than equally common non-associated chains. Compared with the 666-donor mean, donors in an Asian-associated ancestry cluster had fewer N-insertions in productive TCRs, according to a later genetic analysis. Because HLA typing was missing for some donors at each locus, association tests included only the typed subset. According to a later analysis, most CMV-associated TCR beta chains appeared to be HLA-restricted, and the HLA associations seemed to be driven largely by CMV exposure. Presence/absence analyses assumed roughly uniform sequencing depth across donors, an assumption that may not hold. Most TCR sequences were observed very rarely across donors, whereas some public TCRs were present in many individuals. An association between a missense DCLRE1C variant and V-gene and J-gene trimming of TCR beta chains was found in a later genetic analysis and replicated in an independent cohort.

Library method: the immunoSEQ multiplex PCR assay. For the multiplex PCR, a mixture combining 60 forward primers for TCR Vbeta segments and 13 reverse primers for TCR Jbeta segments was used. The CDR3 region of rearranged TCR beta genes was amplified from genomic DNA with a multiplex PCR assay. Amplified TCR beta libraries were sequenced as 87-base-pair reads on the Illumina HiSeq System. As for the authors' bioinformatics: A later analysis counted about 80 million unique TCR beta chains across the 650 to 800 repertoires, and around 12 million of these chains were shared by at least two donors. To remove PCR and sequencing errors, raw reads were error-corrected and collapsed into unique sequences using a nearest-neighbor algorithm that merged closely related sequences. To assign V, D and J gene segments, CDR3 sequences were aligned to IMGT reference sequences. Each retained sequence needed at least a six-nucleotide match to both a V gene segment and a J gene segment. Rearrangements were classified as productive when the CDR3 lacked stop codons and remained in frame with V and J, and all other rearrangements were classified as non-productive. Following IMGT convention, CDR3 was defined as the stretch from the second conserved V-encoded cysteine up to the conserved J-encoded phenylalanine. In an earlier analysis of around 600 of the donors, sequences lacking an unambiguous match to a single V gene segment were excluded. An earlier analysis of almost 600 of the donors classified V segments as functional when productive rearrangements were above 56.7% and as segregating when the standard deviation between donors was above 5%. To diagnose cytomegalovirus status from the catalog of TCR beta chain sequences, a statistical classification framework was built. V and J gene assignment, in a later analysis, came from comparing TCR nucleotide sequences with IMGT/GENE-DB human TR gene sequences. The TCRdist pipeline was used in a later analysis to assign CDR3 sequences and most-parsimonious VDJ recombination scenarios. A later analysis defined each TCR beta chain by its CDR3 amino acid sequence plus V-gene family, and excluded reads lacking a unique V-gene family. A later analysis removed 600 or so highly shared, low-generation-probability nucleotide sequences to deal with suspected cross-contamination and a sequencing artifact. In a later analysis, a clonal expansion index for each public chain was calculated from normalized within-repertoire ranks of inferred template counts. In a later analysis, generation probabilities were computed using a VDJ recombination model fitted to out-of-frame rearrangements, and the results were checked against IGoR. In a later analysis, hypergeometric tests were used to score TCR-TCR, TCR-HLA and TCR-CMV co-occurrence, with a repertoire-size bias correction applied to TCR pairs. In a later analysis, false discovery rates were estimated by permuting HLA or CMV assignments 20 times. A later analysis grouped co-occurring TCRs with DBSCAN, adding TCRdist sequence similarity when clustering within HLA-allele-positive subsets. Repertoires with fewer than 30,000 or more than 120,000 public chains, plus five repertoires with anomalous nucleotide sharing, were excluded from co-occurrence clustering. What TCRdb holds here is the immuneACCESS table cut down to in-frame rearrangements. Part of the clones is not present; checked against another copy, under half of the missing clones reflect an unresolved V gene, and the others are unexplained. V, J and clone size were drawn from that table, and D and trimming were deduced from the DNA. The sample records 100,000 to 150,000 clones, 80% to 90% of which are singletons. Over 3% of the sample comes from the top ten.

The cohort comprised approximately 700 healthy bone marrow donors. Cohort members were all nominally healthy when sampled, although unrecorded immune exposures were likely present. The donor tested CMV seropositive, placing the donor among the approximately 310 seropositive members of the cohort. Every donor gave a peripheral blood sample, and the peripheral blood mononuclear cells from that sample were used for TCR beta sequencing. Genomic DNA extraction from the blood cell samples was performed with the Qiagen DNeasy Blood Extraction Kit. This clone was observed a few times. Its specific antigen is unknown. Base qualities were left out, and no much larger clone turns up one base away. V is pruned by 6 bases and J by 5 bases, leaving 12 bases of the junction without a gene match. Measured from the cysteine to the phenylalanine, the CDR3 is 15 residues long. Just CDR3 DNA is preserved here, 45 bases in frame from base 1. The germline V gene encodes CDR1 MDHEN and CDR2 SYDVKM.

This receptor was identified in a woman between 40 and 50 years old in good health and CMV-seropositive. The sequence joins TRBV28 to TRBJ2-7, with 8 central nucleotides matching TRBD1. The sample was PBMCs. The CDR3: CASSPTATGGDEQYF. At the DNA level, the sequence is TGTGCCAGCAGCCCCACCGCTACAGGGGGAGACGAGCAGTACTTC.